This T cell receptor (beta chain) was sequenced during a study of blood T cells in healthy people across ages. This CDR3 is built from 13 residues. The J segment lost 8 bases and the V segment lost 2 bases, leaving 4 bases of the junction unmatched. This clonotype appeared a few times. Per-sample yields of isolated PBMCs were at least 6.5 million. Next came a second PCR, run for about 7 to 12 cycles, which used a sample-barcoded 5' primer along with a J-beta primer mix. TCRdb passed the 5' RACE reads through MiXCR, listing each CDR3 protein once. The sample lists almost 550,000 distinct CDR3 sequences, about 24% occurring once. The sample was also linked to a second study, of T cells of mothers and their children.

This receptor was identified in a boy aged 10-17 years in good health. Sequenced material: blood. The chain links TRBV12-3 or TRBV12-4 to TRBJ1-2, with TRBD1 matching 8 bases. The CDR3 region is CASSLTTGDGYTF. The CDR3 DNA reads as TGTGCCAGCAGTTTAACGACAGGGGACGGCTACACCTTC.